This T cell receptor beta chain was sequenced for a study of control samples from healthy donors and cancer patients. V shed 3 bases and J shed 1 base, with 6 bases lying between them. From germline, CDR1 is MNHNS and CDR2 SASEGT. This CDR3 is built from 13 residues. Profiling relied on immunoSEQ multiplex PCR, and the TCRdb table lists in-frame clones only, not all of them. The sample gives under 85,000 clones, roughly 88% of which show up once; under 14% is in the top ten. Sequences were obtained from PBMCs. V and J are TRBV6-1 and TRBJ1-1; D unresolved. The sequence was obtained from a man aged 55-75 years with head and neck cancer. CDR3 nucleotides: TGTGCCAGCAGTGACCGGGGGAACACTGAAGCTTTCTTT. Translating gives CASSDRGNTEAFF.